This TCR beta chain comes out of a study of blood T cell repertoires in COVID-19. About the study: T cells, B-cell-depleted T cells, or PBMCs provided the cDNA or gDNA that served as material.

Germline V gene lookup returns CDR1 GTSNPN and CDR2 SVGIG (reference sequence). This CDR3 has 11 residues. With V trimmed by 6 bases and J by 8 bases, 5 bases remained unmatched. Per the study methods: Using reference gene primer amplification, nucleated cell counts were estimated. Sequenced by immunoSEQ multiplex PCR; TCRdb stores in-frame clones only, minus some. The V and J calls and clone size come from that table; D and trimming were worked out from the DNA. Counted here are more than 140,000 clones, around 88% occurring once; the ten biggest clones make up more than 1.5%. Sequenced: peripheral blood. This chain joins TRBV30 and TRBJ1-2; TRBD1 matches 8 bases. This receptor was obtained from a woman in her fifties or sixties with acute or convalescent COVID-19. The CDR3 here is CACSQGGGYTF. The CDR3 DNA is TGTGCCTGCTCACAGGGGGGAGGCTACACCTTC.